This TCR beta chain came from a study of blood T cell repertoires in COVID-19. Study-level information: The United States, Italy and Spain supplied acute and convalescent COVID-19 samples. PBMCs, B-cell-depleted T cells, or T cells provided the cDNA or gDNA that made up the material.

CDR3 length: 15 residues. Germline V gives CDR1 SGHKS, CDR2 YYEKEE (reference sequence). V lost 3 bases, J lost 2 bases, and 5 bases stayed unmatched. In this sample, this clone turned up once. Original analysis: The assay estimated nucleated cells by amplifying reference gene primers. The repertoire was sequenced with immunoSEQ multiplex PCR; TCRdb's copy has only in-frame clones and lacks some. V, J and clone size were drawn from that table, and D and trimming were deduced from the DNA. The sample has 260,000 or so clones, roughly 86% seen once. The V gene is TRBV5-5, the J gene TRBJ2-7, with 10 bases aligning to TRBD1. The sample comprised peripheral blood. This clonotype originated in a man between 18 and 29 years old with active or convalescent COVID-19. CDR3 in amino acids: CASSWGTGDTYEQYF. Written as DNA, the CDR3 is TGTGCCAGCAGCTGGGGGACAGGGGACACCTACGAGCAGTACTTC. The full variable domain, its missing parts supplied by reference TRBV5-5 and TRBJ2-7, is DAGVTQSPTHLIKTRGQQVTLRCSPISGHKSVSWYQQVLGQGPQFIFQYYEKEERGRGNFPDRFSARQFPNYSSELNVNALLLGDSALYLCASSWGTGDTYEQYFGPGTRLTVT.